Sequencing of this T cell receptor beta chain was carried out in a study of cytotoxic CD8 clonotypes in ibrutinib-treated CLL. Study-level background: The patient breakdown showed approximately ten relapsed/refractory and under 16 treatment-naive cases, with under 18 IGHV unmutated.

Per germline, CDR1 SGHTA and CDR2 FQGNSA. V lost 4 bases to trimming and J lost 1 base; unmatched junction nucleotides: 6. The CDR3 contains 15 residues. Profiled with immunoSEQ multiplex PCR; TCRdb holds only in-frame clones, not every one. Here the sample spans 58,000 or so clones, less than 75% being singletons. About this clone: Its antigen remains unidentified.

Study results and limitations: Public clonotypes occurred uncommonly; on treatment, they contracted or remained stable. Clonality went up at the time of ibrutinib response, stayed stable in sustained remission, and later dropped back toward its baseline level at progression.

This rearrangement joins TRBV7-2 to TRBJ2-7; TRBD2 matches 8 bases. Source: PBMCs, taken after 12 months of ibrutinib treatment. This TCR derives from a human donor with chronic lymphocytic leukemia. CDR3 region: CASSSSGSWSYEQYF. In DNA, the CDR3 is TGTGCCAGCAGCTCAAGCGGGAGTTGGTCCTACGAGCAGTACTTC.